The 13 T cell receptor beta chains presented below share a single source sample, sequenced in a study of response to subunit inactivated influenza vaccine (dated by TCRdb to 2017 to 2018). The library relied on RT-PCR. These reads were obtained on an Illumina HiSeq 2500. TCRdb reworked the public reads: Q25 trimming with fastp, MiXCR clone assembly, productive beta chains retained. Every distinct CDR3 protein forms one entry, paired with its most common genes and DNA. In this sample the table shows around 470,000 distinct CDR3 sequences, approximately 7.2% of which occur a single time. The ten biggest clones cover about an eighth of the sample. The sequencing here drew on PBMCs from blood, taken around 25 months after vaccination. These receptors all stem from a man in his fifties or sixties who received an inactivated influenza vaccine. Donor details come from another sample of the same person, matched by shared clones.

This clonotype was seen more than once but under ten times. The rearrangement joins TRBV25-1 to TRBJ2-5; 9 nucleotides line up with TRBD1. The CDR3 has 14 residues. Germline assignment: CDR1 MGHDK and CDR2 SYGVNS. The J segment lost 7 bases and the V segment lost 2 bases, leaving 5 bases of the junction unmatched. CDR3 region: CASSEETGGRTQYF. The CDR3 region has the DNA TGTGCCAGCAGTGAAGAGACAGGGGGTAGGACCCAGTACTTC. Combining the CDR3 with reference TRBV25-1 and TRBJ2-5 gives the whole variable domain EADIYQTPRYLVIGTGKKITLECSQTMGHDKMYWYQQDPGMELHLIHYSYGVNSTEKGDLSSESTVSRIRTEHFPLTLESARPSHTSQYLCASSEETGGRTQYFGPGTRLLVL.

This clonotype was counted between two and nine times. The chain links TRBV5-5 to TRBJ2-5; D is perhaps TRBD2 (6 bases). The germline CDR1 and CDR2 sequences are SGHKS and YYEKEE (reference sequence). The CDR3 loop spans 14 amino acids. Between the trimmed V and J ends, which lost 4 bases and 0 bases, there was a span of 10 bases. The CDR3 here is CASSAGGHQETQYF. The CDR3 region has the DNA TGTGCCAGCAGCGCCGGGGGTCACCAAGAGACCCAGTACTTC.

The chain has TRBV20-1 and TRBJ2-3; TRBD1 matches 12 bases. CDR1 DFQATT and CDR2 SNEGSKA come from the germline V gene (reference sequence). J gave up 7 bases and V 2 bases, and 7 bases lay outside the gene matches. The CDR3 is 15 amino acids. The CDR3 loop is CSARQGQGARNTQYF. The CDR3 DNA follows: TGCAGTGCTAGACAGGGACAGGGGGCGCGAAATACGCAGTATTTT.

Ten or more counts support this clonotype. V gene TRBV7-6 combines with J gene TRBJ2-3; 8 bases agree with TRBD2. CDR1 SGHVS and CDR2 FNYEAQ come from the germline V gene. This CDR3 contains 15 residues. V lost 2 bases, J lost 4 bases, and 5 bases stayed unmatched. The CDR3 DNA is TGTGCCAGCAGCTTATCGCTAGCGGGCTCAGATACGCAGTATTTT. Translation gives CASSLSLAGSDTQYF.

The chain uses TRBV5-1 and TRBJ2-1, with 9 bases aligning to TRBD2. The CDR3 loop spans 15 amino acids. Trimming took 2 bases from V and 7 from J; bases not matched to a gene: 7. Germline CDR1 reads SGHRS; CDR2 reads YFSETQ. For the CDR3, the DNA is TGCGCCAGCAGCTTAGCGGGAGGACATAGGAATGAGCAGTTCTTC. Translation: CASSLAGGHRNEQFF. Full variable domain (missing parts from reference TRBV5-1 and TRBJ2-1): KAGVTQTPRYLIKTRGQQVTLSCSPISGHRSVSWYQQTPGQGLQFLFEYFSETQRNKGNFPGRFSGRQFSNSRSEMNVSTLELGDSALYLCASSLAGGHRNEQFFGPGTRLTVL.

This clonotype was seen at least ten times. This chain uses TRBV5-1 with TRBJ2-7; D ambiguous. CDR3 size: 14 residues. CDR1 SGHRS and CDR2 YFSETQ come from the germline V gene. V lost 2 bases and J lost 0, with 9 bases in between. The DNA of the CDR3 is TGCGCCAGCAGCTTTGACACGGTCTCCTACGAGCAGTACTTC. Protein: CASSFDTVSYEQYF.

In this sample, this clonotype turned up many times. CDR3 nucleotides: TGCAGCGTCGGGGGGGGCAGCTTCACAGATACGCAGTATTTT. Its protein product is CSVGGGSFTDTQYF. The gene calls are TRBV29-1 and TRBJ2-3, with 8 bases aligning to TRBD2. Per germline, CDR1 SQVTM and CDR2 ANQGSEA. With 6 bases clipped from V and 2 bases from J, the junction kept 7 bases outside the gene matches. The CDR3 length is 14 residues.

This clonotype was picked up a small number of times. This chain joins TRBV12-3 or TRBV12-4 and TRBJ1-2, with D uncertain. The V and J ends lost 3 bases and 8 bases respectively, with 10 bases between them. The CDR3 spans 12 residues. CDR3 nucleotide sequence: TGTGCCAGCAGTTTCCTGGAATCCGGCTACACCTTC. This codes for CASSFLESGYTF.

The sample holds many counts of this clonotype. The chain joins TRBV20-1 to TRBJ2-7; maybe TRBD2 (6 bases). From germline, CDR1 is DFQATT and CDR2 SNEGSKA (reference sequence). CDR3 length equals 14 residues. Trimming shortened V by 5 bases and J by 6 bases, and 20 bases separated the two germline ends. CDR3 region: CSAGKAGPLLEQYF. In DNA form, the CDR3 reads TGCAGTGCTGGAAAAGCGGGCCCTCTTCTCGAGCAGTACTTC.

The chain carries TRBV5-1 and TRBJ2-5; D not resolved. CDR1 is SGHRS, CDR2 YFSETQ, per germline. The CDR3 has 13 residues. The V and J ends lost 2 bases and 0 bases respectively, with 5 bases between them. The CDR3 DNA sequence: TGCGCCAGCAGCTTTTTATACCAAGAGACCCAGTACTTC. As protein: CASSFLYQETQYF. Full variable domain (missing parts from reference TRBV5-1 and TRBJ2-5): KAGVTQTPRYLIKTRGQQVTLSCSPISGHRSVSWYQQTPGQGLQFLFEYFSETQRNKGNFPGRFSGRQFSNSRSEMNVSTLELGDSALYLCASSFLYQETQYFGPGTRLLVL.

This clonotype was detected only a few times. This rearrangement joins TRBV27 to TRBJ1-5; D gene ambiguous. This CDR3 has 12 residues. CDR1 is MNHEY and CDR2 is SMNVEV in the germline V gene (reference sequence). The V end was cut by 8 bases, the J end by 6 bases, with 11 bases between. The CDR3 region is CASANTGQPQHF. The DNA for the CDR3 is TGTGCCAGCGCAAATACGGGTCAGCCCCAGCATTTT.

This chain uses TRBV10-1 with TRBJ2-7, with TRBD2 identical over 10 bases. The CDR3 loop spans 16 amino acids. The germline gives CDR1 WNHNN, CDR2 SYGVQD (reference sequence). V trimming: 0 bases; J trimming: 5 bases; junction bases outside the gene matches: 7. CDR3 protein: CASSESIEAGGDEQYF. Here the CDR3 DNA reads TGCGCCAGCAGTGAGTCGATCGAAGCGGGGGGGGACGAGCAGTACTTC.

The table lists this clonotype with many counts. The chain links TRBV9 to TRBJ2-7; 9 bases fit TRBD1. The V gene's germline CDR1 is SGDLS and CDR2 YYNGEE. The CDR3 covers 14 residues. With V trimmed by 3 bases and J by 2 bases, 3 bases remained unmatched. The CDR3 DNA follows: TGTGCCAGCAGCGCCGGGGACAGGGCCTACGAGCAGTACTTC. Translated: CASSAGDRAYEQYF.